This TCR beta chain came from a study of blood T cell repertoires in COVID-19. Profiling relied on immunoSEQ multiplex PCR, and the TCRdb table lists in-frame clones only, not all of them. The repertoire holds roughly 200,000 clones, with more than 80% as singletons. V lost 6 bases, J lost 4 bases, and 8 bases stayed unmatched. Germline assignment: CDR1 SQVTM and CDR2 ANQGSEA. The CDR3 covers 14 residues. Clinical histories supplied by participants themselves formed the basis of cohort assignment. The chain employs TRBV29-1 and TRBJ1-3; the match to TRBD1 covers 8 bases. This receptor was identified in a man aged 40-49 years who had recovered from COVID-19. The specimen sequenced was PBMCs or T cells enriched from blood (not recorded which). The CDR3 region is CSVKAGGVGNTIYF. The CDR3 DNA sequence: TGCAGCGTCAAGGCAGGGGGCGTGGGAAACACCATATATTTT.